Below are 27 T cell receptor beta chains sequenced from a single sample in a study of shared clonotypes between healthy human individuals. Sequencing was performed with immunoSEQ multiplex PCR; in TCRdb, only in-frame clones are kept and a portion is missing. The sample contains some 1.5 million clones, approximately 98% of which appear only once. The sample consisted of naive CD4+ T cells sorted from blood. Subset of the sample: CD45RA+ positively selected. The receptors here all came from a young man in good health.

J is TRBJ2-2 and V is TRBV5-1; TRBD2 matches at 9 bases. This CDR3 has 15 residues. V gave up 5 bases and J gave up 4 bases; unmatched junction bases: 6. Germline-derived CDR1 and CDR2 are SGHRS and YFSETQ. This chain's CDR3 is CASRRGAGGTGELFF. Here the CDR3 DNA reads TGCGCCAGCAGGAGGGGAGCGGGAGGCACCGGGGAGCTGTTTTTT.

The CDR3 region is CSVGGGVGPLEQFF. DNA of the CDR3: TGCAGCGTTGGCGGCGGTGTCGGGCCTTTGGAGCAGTTCTTC. This rearrangement joins TRBV29-1 to TRBJ2-1; D is uncertain. From germline, CDR1 is SQVTM and CDR2 ANQGSEA. Trimming cost V 4 bases and J 10 bases, with 20 bases left between them. This CDR3 region has 14 residues.

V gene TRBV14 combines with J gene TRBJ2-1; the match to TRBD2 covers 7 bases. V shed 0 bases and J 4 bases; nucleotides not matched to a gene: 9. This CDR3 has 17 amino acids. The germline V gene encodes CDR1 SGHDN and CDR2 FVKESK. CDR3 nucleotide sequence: TGTGCCAGCAGCCAAGAATTTGGCGGGAGAGGTTACAATGAGCAGTTCTTC. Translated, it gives CASSQEFGGRGYNEQFF.

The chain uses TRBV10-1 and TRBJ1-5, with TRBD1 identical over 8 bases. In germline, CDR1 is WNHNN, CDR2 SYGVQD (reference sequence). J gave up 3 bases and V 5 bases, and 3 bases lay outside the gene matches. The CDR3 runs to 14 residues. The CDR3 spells CASSSGGINQPQHF. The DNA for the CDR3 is TGCGCCAGCAGTTCAGGGGGCATCAATCAGCCCCAGCATTTT.

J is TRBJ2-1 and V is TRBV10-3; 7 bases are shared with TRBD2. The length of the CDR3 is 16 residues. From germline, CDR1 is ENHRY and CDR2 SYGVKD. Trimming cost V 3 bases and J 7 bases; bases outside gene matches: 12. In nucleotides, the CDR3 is TGTGCCATCAGTGATCTTGGCGGGAGAAAAGGGAATGAGCAGTTCTTC. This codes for CAISDLGGRKGNEQFF.

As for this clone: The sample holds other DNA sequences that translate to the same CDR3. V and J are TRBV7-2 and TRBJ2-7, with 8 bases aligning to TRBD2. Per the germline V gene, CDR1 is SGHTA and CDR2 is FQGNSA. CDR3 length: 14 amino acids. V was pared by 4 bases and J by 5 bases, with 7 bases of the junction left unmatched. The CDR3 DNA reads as TGTGCCAGCAGCTCTACTAGCGGATCCCACGAGCAGTACTTC. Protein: CASSSTSGSHEQYF.

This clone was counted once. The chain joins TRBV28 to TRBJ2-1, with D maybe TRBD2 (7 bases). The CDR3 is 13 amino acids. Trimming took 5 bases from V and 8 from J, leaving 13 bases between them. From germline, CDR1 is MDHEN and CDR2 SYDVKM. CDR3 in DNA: TGTGCCAGCAGTGCATCGGGGGGCGATGAGCAGTTCTTC. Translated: CASSASGGDEQFF. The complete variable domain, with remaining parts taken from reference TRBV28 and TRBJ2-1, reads DVKVTQSSRYLVKRTGEKVFLECVQDMDHENMFWYRQDPGLGLRLIYFSYDVKMKEKGDIPEGYSVSREKKERFSLILESASTNQTSMYLCASSASGGDEQFFGPGTRLTVL.

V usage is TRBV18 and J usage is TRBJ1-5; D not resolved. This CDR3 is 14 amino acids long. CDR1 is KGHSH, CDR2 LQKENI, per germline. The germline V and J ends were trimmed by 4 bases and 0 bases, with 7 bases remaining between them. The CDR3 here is CASSRYYSNQPQHF. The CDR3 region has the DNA TGTGCCAGCTCACGGTATTATAGCAATCAGCCCCAGCATTTT.

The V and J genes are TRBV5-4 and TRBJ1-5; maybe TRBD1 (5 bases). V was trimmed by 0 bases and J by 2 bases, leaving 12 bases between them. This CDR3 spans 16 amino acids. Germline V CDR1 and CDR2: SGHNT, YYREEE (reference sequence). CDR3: CASSLGGRAGNQPQHF. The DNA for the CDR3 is TGTGCCAGCAGCTTGGGGGGCAGGGCGGGCAATCAGCCCCAGCATTTT.

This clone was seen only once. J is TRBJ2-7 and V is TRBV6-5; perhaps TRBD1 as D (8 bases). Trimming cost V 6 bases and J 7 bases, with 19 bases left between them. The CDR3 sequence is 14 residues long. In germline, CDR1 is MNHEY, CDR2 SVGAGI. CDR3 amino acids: CASSLGGTGREQYF. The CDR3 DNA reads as TGTGCCAGCAGCCTGGGGGGGACAGGTCGTGAGCAGTACTTC.

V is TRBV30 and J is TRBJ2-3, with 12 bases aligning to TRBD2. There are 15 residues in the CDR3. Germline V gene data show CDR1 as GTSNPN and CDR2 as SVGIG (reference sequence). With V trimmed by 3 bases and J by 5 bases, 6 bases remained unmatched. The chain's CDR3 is CAWSSLAGGLDTQYF. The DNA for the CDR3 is TGTGCCTGGAGCTCCCTAGCGGGAGGGCTAGATACGCAGTATTTT.

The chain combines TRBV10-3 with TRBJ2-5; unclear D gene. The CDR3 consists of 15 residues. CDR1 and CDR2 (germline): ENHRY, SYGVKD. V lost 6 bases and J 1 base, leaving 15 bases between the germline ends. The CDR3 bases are TGTGCCATCAGCCCCCGGGCTCAAGTCCAAGAGACCCAGTACTTC. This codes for CAISPRAQVQETQYF.

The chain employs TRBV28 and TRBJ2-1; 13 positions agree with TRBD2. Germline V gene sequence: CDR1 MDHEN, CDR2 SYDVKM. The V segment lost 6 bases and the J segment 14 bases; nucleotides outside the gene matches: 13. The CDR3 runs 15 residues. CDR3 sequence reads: CASRKSGTSGMVEFF. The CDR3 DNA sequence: TGTGCCAGCAGGAAATCCGGGACTAGCGGGATGGTAGAGTTCTTC.

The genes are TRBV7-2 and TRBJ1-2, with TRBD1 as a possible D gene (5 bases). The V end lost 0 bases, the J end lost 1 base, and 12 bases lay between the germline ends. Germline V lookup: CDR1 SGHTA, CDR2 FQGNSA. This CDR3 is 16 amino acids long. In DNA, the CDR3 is TGTGCCAGCAGCTTAGCTCTCCGCAGGGTTAACTATGGCTACACCTTC. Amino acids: CASSLALRRVNYGYTF. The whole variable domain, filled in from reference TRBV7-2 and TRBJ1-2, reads GAGVSQSPSNKVTEKGKDVELRCDPISGHTALYWYRQSLGQGLEFLIYFQGNSAPDKSGLPSDRFSAERTGGSVSTLTIQRTQQEDSAVYLCASSLALRRVNYGYTFGSGTRLTVV.

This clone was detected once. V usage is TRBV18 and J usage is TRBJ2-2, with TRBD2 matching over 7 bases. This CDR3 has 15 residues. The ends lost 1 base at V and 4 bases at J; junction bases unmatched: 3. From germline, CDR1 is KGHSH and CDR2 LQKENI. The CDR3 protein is CASSPREGSTGELFF. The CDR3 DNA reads TGTGCCAGCTCACCACGGGAGGGGTCCACCGGGGAGCTGTTTTTT.

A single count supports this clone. CDR3 sequence reads: CASSVDSYSGNTIYF. The CDR3 DNA sequence: TGTGCCAGCAGCGTAGACTCGTACTCTGGAAACACCATATATTTT. The gene calls are TRBV9 and TRBJ1-3; no firm D call. Germline assignment: CDR1 SGDLS and CDR2 YYNGEE. The CDR3 is 15 amino acids. The germline V and J ends were trimmed by 0 bases and 0 bases, with 7 bases remaining between them.

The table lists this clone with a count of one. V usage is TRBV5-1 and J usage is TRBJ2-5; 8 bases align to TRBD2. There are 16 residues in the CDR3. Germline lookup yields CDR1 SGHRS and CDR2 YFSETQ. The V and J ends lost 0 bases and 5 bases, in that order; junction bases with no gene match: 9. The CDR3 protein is CASSLALAGPLETQYF. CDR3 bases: TGCGCCAGCAGCTTGGCGCTAGCGGGCCCACTGGAGACCCAGTACTTC.

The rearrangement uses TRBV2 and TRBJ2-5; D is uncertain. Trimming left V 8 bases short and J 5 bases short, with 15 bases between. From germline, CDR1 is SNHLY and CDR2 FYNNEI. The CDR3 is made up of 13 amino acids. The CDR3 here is CASVPGRRETQYF. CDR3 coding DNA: TGTGCCAGCGTCCCCGGTCGCCGGGAGACCCAGTACTTC.

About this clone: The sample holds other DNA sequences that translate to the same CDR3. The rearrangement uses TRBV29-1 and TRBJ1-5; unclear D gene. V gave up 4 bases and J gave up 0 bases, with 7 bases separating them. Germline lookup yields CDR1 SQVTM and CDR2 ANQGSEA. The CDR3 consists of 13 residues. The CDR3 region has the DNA TGCAGCGTTGGAAGCGGTAGCAATCAGCCCCAGCATTTT. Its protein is CSVGSGSNQPQHF.

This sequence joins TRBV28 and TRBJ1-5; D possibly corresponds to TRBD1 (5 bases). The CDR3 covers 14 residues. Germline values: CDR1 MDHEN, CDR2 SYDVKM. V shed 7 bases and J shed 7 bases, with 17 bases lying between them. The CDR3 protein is CASMDQGFGQPQHF. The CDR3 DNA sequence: TGTGCCAGCATGGACCAGGGTTTCGGACAGCCCCAGCATTTT.

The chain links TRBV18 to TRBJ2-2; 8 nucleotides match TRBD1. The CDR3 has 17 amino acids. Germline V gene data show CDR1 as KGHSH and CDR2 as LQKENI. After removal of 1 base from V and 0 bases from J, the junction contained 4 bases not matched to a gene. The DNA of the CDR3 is TGTGCCAGCTCACCACGGGCAGGGGGCGCGAACACCGGGGAGCTGTTTTTT. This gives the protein CASSPRAGGANTGELFF.

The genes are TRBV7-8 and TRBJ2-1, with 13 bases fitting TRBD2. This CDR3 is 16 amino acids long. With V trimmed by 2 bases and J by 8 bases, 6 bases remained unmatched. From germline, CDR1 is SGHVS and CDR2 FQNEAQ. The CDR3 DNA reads TGTGCCAGCAGCTTACCTCGGACTAGCGGGAGCTATGAGCAGTTCTTC. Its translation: CASSLPRTSGSYEQFF.

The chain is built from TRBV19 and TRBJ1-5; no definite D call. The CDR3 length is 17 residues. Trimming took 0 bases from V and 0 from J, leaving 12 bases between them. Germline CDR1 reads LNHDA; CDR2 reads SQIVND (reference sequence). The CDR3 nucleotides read TGTGCCAGTAGTATAGATCGTCCGGTACCTAGCAATCAGCCCCAGCATTTT. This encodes CASSIDRPVPSNQPQHF.

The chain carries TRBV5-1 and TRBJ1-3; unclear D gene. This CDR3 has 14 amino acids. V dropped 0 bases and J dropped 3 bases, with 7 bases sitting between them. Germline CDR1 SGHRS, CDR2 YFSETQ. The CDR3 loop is CASSLVGYGNTIYF. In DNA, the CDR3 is TGCGCCAGCAGCTTGGTCGGATATGGAAACACCATATATTTT.

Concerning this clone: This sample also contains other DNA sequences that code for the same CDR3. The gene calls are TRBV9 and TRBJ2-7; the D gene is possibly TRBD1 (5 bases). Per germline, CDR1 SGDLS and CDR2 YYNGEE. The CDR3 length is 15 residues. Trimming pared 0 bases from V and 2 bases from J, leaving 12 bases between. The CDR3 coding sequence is TGTGCCAGCAGCGTAGGGGGCTCAGGAACCTACGAGCAGTACTTC. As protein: CASSVGGSGTYEQYF.

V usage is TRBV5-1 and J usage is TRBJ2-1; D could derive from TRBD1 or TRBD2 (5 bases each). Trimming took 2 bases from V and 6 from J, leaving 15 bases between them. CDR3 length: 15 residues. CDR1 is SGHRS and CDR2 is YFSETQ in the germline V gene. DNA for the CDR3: TGCGCCAGCAGCTTCGGGGACCGCGAGTCCAATGAGCAGTTCTTC. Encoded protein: CASSFGDRESNEQFF.

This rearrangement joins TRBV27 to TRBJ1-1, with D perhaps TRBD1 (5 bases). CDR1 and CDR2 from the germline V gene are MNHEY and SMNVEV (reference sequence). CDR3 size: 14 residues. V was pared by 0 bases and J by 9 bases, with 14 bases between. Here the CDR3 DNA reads TGTGCCAGCAGTTTATCGAGGGGCAGGGACCAAGCTTTCTTT. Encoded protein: CASSLSRGRDQAFF.